Shown below are 24 T cell receptor beta chains from a single sample sequenced in a study of beta chain features in type 1 diabetes. Study-wide findings and caveats: Within each of all four CD4+ subsets, Type 1 diabetes patients had TCRB CDR3s that were moderately but significantly shorter.

The whole isolated RNA underwent reverse transcription, so sequencing captured expressed TCRB transcripts. Assay used: immunoSEQ multiplex PCR; TCRdb lists only in-frame clones, some missing. The table includes under 300,000 clones, around 25% detected once. For these TCRs, the target antigens are not known. Sequenced material: naive CD4+ T cells from blood. All receptors derive from a woman in her thirties with type 1 diabetes.

This clone was counted a few times. The genes are TRBV5-4 and TRBJ2-7; 7 bases fit TRBD1. The CDR3 loop spans 15 amino acids. V shed 0 bases, J shed 5 bases, and the junction held 8 bases outside the gene matches. Germline CDR1 and CDR2: SGHNT and YYREEE (reference sequence). The CDR3 is CASSLEATGFDEQYF. The CDR3 DNA follows: TGTGCCAGCAGCTTGGAAGCGACAGGGTTTGACGAGCAGTACTTC.

A remark on this clone: Other nucleotide sequences in the sample specify the same CDR3. This chain connects TRBV5-1 to TRBJ2-1; the match to TRBD2 covers 7 bases. Germline loops: CDR1 SGHRS, CDR2 YFSETQ. Unmatched junction bases numbered 1, after V lost 0 bases and J lost 4 bases. CDR3 length: 14 residues. This CDR3 is CASSLERGYNEQFF. As DNA, the CDR3 is TGCGCCAGCAGCTTGGAGCGGGGTTACAATGAGCAGTTCTTC.

This chain uses TRBV30 with TRBJ1-5; a possible D gene is TRBD1 (5 bases). Germline assignment: CDR1 GTSNPN and CDR2 SVGIG (reference sequence). The ends were cut back, 8 bases at V and 0 bases at J, with 14 bases in the middle. The CDR3 totals 14 residues. In DNA form, the CDR3 reads TGTGCCACAGCCCCCGGGGGTAGCAATCAGCCCCAGCATTTT. Its protein product is CATAPGGSNQPQHF.

The V gene is TRBV29-1, the J gene TRBJ2-3; possibly TRBD2 for D (6 bases). V lost 7 bases and J lost 1, with 18 bases in between. The length of the CDR3 is 15 residues. CDR1 and CDR2 from the germline V gene are SQVTM and ANQGSEA. The CDR3 bases are TGCAGCGCCAACACTCGGAGGGGTGGCACAGATACGCAGTATTTT. Translation gives CSANTRRGGTDTQYF.

This chain uses TRBV6-6 with TRBJ1-2, with 9 bases fitting TRBD1. V trimming: 4 bases; J trimming: 6 bases; junction bases outside the gene matches: 6. This CDR3 comprises 14 residues. CDR1 and CDR2 from the germline V gene are MNHNY and SVGAGI (reference sequence). The CDR3 loop is CASSFGDRDHGYTF. Here the CDR3 DNA reads TGTGCCAGCAGTTTCGGGGACAGGGATCATGGCTACACCTTC.

The table lists this clone with a few counts. The V gene is TRBV7-2, the J gene TRBJ2-7; D possibly corresponds to TRBD2 (5 bases). CDR1 is SGHTA, CDR2 FQGNSA, per germline. Between the trimmed V and J ends, which lost 5 bases and 3 bases, there was a span of 11 bases. CDR3 size: 13 residues. Here the CDR3 DNA reads TGTGCCAGCAGCCCCGTAGGACTCTACGAGCAGTACTTC. Translated, it gives CASSPVGLYEQYF.

In this sample, this clone turned up a few times. V gene TRBV4-1 combines with J gene TRBJ2-7; D perhaps matches TRBD2 (6 bases). CDR1 and CDR2 (germline): MGHRA, YSYEKL. The V end was cut by 4 bases, the J end by 6 bases, with 10 bases between. CDR3 length: 12 residues. CDR3 sequence: CASSPPGLEQYF. The CDR3 nucleotides read TGCGCCAGCAGCCCTCCGGGACTCGAGCAGTACTTC.

The J gene is TRBJ2-1, the V gene TRBV29-1; 7 bases are shared with TRBD1. This CDR3 spans 16 amino acids. The trim removed 4 bases at V and 0 bases at J, leaving 9 bases unmatched. The germline V gene encodes CDR1 SQVTM and CDR2 ANQGSEA. The CDR3 DNA reads as TGCAGCGTTGGGGGCGACAGGGCCAGCTCCTACAATGAGCAGTTCTTC. Translated: CSVGGDRASSYNEQFF.

This clone appeared a few times. The V gene is TRBV25-1, the J gene TRBJ1-4; maybe TRBD1 (6 bases). The V and J ends lost 8 bases and 8 bases respectively, with 12 bases between them. CDR1 is MGHDK, CDR2 SYGVNS, per germline. The CDR3 is 12 residues long. The CDR3 here is CASCRGGEKLFF. The DNA for the CDR3 is TGTGCCAGCTGCAGGGGCGGGGAAAAACTGTTTTTT.

The V and J genes are TRBV6-5 and TRBJ1-1; 8 nucleotides line up with TRBD1. Germline CDR1 is MNHEY and CDR2 is SVGAGI. CDR3 length: 13 amino acids. With 2 bases clipped from V and 6 bases from J, the junction kept 2 bases outside the gene matches. The CDR3 loop reads CASSYGTGSEAFF. The CDR3 coding sequence is TGTGCCAGCAGTTACGGGACAGGTTCTGAAGCTTTCTTT.

This clone was detected a few times. This sequence joins TRBV7-9 and TRBJ1-2; D is undetermined. CDR3 length: 14 amino acids. V lost 5 bases to trimming and J lost 5 bases, with 15 bases between them. Looked up from germline, CDR1 is SEHNR and CDR2 is FQNEAQ (reference sequence). CDR3 nucleotides: TGTGCCAGCAGCCGGACGGACCGGGGATATGGCTACACCTTC. It codes for CASSRTDRGYGYTF.

The J gene is TRBJ2-7, the V gene TRBV19; 9 bases fit TRBD2. Germline values: CDR1 LNHDA, CDR2 SQIVND (reference sequence). The CDR3 length is 14 residues. V trimming: 4 bases; J trimming: 1 base; junction bases outside the gene matches: 2. CDR3 in DNA: TGTGCCAGTAGTAGGACTAGCGCTTCCTACGAGCAGTACTTC. Residues: CASSRTSASYEQYF.

This clone has a handful of counts. This chain connects TRBV6-4 to TRBJ2-7, with 9 bases lining up with TRBD2. V gave up 4 bases and J gave up 1 base; unmatched junction bases: 5. Germline CDR1 MRHNA, CDR2 SNTAGT. The CDR3 is made up of 15 amino acids. CDR3 protein: CASSVSSGDSYEQYF. The CDR3 DNA follows: TGTGCCAGCAGTGTGTCTAGCGGGGATTCCTACGAGCAGTACTTC.

This clone was recorded a few times. The V and J genes are TRBV5-1 and TRBJ2-2, with a weak D call TRBD2 (6 bases). CDR1 and CDR2 from the germline V gene are SGHRS and YFSETQ. V was cut by 0 bases and J by 2 bases, with 8 bases left in between. The CDR3 is 15 amino acids. The chain's CDR3 is CASSLEGLNTGELFF. CDR3 DNA sequence: TGCGCCAGCAGCTTGGAAGGACTAAACACCGGGGAGCTGTTTTTT.

This clone came up a few times. The V call is TRBV25-1, the J call TRBJ2-1; 11 bases map to TRBD2. From germline, CDR1 is MGHDK and CDR2 SYGVNS. This CDR3 is built from 17 residues. With 3 bases clipped from V and 8 bases from J, the junction kept 12 bases outside the gene matches. Written as DNA, the CDR3 is TGTGCCAGCAGTGACCTTTCCGGGACTAGCGGCTTTGATGAGCAGTTCTTC. It codes for CASSDLSGTSGFDEQFF.

V is TRBV7-6 and J is TRBJ2-1; TRBD1 matches at 8 bases. The CDR3 is 16 amino acids. Germline V CDR1 and CDR2: SGHVS, FNYEAQ. The trim removed 5 bases at V and 3 bases at J, leaving 9 bases unmatched. The CDR3 loop is CASSLNSGGYYNEQFF. The CDR3 DNA follows: TGTGCCAGCAGCCTAAACTCAGGGGGCTACTACAATGAGCAGTTCTTC. Supplemented by reference TRBV7-6 and TRBJ2-1, the full variable domain reads GAGVSQSPRYKVTKRGQDVALRCDPISGHVSLYWYRQALGQGPEFLTYFNYEAQQDKSGLPNDRFSAERPEGSISTLTIQRTEQRDSAMYRCASSLNSGGYYNEQFFGPGTRLTVL.

Here the CDR3 DNA reads TGTGCCAGCAGCACTCCGACAGGGATAAACATTCAGTACTTC. Encoded protein: CASSTPTGINIQYF. The chain has TRBV7-8 and TRBJ2-4, with TRBD1 matching 7 bases. V was pared by 5 bases and J by 6 bases, with 7 bases of the junction left unmatched. The CDR3 contains 14 residues. Germline V gene lookup returns CDR1 SGHVS and CDR2 FQNEAQ. Filled out from reference TRBV7-8 and TRBJ2-4, the complete variable domain reads GAGVSQSPRYKVAKRGQDVALRCDPISGHVSLFWYQQALGQGPEFLTYFQNEAQLDKSGLPSDRFFAERPEGSVSTLKIQRTQQEDSAVYLCASSTPTGINIQYFGAGTRLSVL.

The CDR3 DNA reads as TGTGCCAGCAAAGAAAGGGGTCCGCAGTTCTTC. Its translation: CASKERGPQFF. The V call is TRBV2, the J call TRBJ2-1, with D tentatively TRBD1 (5 bases). This CDR3 has 11 residues. The germline CDR1 and CDR2 sequences are SNHLY and FYNNEI. V was pared by 7 bases and J by 12 bases, with 13 bases between.

This clone was picked up a small number of times. Other DNA sequences in the sample encode the same CDR3. The V and J genes are TRBV7-9 and TRBJ1-5; D uncertain. CDR1 is SEHNR, CDR2 FQNEAQ, per germline (reference sequence). CDR3 size: 14 residues. V lost 2 bases, J lost 4 bases, and 9 bases lay in between. DNA of the CDR3: TGTGCCAGCAGCTTAAGCGGCGGGAATCAGCCCCAGCATTTT. Residues: CASSLSGGNQPQHF.

The J gene is TRBJ1-5, the V gene TRBV6-5; 7 nucleotides match TRBD1. The germline V gene encodes CDR1 MNHEY and CDR2 SVGAGI. CDR3 length equals 15 residues. The V segment lost 9 bases and the J segment 3 bases; nucleotides outside the gene matches: 11. CDR3 bases: TGTGCCAGGCGGGGGGACAGCACTCACAATCAGCCCCAGCATTTT. It is translated as CARRGDSTHNQPQHF.

This clone was detected a few times. The gene calls are TRBV29-1 and TRBJ1-1; D may be TRBD1 (6 bases). The V gene's germline CDR1 is SQVTM and CDR2 ANQGSEA. The CDR3 runs 13 residues. The V end lost 7 bases, the J end lost 4 bases, and 16 bases lay between the germline ends. The CDR3 sequence is CSAVGAVGTEAFF. In DNA, the CDR3 is TGCAGCGCCGTGGGGGCCGTTGGCACTGAAGCTTTCTTT. The variable domain in full, with the rest retrieved from reference TRBV29-1 and TRBJ1-1, is SAVISQKPSRDICQRGTSLTIQCQVDSQVTMMFWYRQQPGQSLTLIATANQGSEATYESGFVIDKFPISRPNLTFSTLTVSNMSPEDSSIYLCSAVGAVGTEAFFGQGTRLTVV.

This clone was counted only a few times. The gene calls are TRBV20-1 and TRBJ2-3; D may be TRBD1 (5 bases). Trimming took 7 bases from V and 4 from J, leaving 9 bases between them. Germline V gene sequence: CDR1 DFQATT, CDR2 SNEGSKA (reference sequence). The CDR3 sequence is 11 residues long. Here the CDR3 reads CSVDRADTQYF. The CDR3 DNA reads TGCAGTGTAGACAGAGCAGATACGCAGTATTTT.

V gene TRBV13 combines with J gene TRBJ1-3, with 7 bases fitting TRBD1. The CDR3 contains 14 residues. Per germline, CDR1 PRHDT and CDR2 FYEKMQ (reference sequence). The V and J ends lost 8 bases and 0 bases, in that order; junction bases with no gene match: 4. The CDR3 loop is CASVDRSSGNTIYF. In DNA form, the CDR3 reads TGTGCCAGCGTGGACAGGAGCTCTGGAAACACCATATATTTT.

This clone was seen more than once but under ten times. The V gene is TRBV29-1, the J gene TRBJ2-3; D may be TRBD2 (6 bases). The CDR3 covers 12 residues. Trimming removed 6 bases at V and 2 bases at J, with 9 bases between. Germline V gene lookup returns CDR1 SQVTM and CDR2 ANQGSEA. CDR3 sequence: CSVGGYTDTQYF. The CDR3 region has the DNA TGCAGCGTCGGGGGATACACAGATACGCAGTATTTT.